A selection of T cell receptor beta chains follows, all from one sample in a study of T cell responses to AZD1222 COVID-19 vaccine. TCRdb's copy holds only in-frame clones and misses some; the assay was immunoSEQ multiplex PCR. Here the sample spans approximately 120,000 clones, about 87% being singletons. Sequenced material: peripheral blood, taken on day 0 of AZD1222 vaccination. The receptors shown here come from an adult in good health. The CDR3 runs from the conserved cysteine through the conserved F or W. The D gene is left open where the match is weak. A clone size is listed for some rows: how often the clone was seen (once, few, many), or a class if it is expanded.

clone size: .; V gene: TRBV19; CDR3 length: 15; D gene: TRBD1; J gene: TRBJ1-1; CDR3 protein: CASSTRGQLNTEAFF; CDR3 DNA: TGTGCCAGTAGTACCAGGGGACAGCTGAACACTGAAGCTTTCTTT
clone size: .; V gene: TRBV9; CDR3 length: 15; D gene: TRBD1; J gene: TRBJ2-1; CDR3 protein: CASSRLPGTVNEQFF; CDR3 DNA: TGTGCCAGCAGCCGACTTCCCGGGACAGTCAATGAGCAGTTCTTC
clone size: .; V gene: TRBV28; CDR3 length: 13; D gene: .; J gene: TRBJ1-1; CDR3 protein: CASRPGGTSEAFF; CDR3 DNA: TGTGCCAGCAGGCCCGGGGGGACCTCTGAAGCTTTCTTT
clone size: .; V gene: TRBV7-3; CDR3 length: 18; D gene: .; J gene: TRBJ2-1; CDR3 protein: CASSPWKMGLERYNEQFF; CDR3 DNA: TGTGCCAGCAGCCCCTGGAAAATGGGACTCGAACGCTACAATGAGCAGTTCTTC
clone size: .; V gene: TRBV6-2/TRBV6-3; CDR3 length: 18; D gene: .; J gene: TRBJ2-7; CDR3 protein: CASSYSPMGPFGLYEQYF; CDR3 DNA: TGTGCCAGCAGTTATTCCCCGATGGGGCCCTTCGGTCTCTACGAGCAGTACTTC
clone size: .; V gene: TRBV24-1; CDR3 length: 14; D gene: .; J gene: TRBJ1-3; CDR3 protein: CATSDEDRGNTIYF; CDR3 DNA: TGTGCCACCAGTGATGAGGATCGTGGAAACACCATATATTTT
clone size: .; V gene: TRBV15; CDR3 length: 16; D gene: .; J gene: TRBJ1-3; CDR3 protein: CATSPFLPSSGNTIYF; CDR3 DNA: TGTGCCACCAGCCCTTTTTTACCGAGCTCTGGAAACACCATATATTTT
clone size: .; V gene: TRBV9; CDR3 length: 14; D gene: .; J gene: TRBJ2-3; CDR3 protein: CASSIRQSTDTQYF; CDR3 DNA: TGTGCCAGCAGCATCCGACAGAGCACAGATACGCAGTATTTT
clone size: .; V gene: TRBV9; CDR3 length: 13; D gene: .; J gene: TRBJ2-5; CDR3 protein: CASSGGRGETQYF; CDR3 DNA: TGTGCCAGCAGCGGTGGCAGGGGCGAGACCCAGTACTTC
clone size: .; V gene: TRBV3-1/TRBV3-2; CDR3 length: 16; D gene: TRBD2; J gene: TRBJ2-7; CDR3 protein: CASSQVFASGTGEQYF; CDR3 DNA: TGTGCCAGCAGCCAAGTTTTCGCTAGCGGGACGGGCGAGCAGTACTTC
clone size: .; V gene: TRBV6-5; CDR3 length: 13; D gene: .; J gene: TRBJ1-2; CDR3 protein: CASSRKVNYGYTF; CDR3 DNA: TGTGCCAGCTCGCGGAAAGTTAACTATGGCTACACCTTC
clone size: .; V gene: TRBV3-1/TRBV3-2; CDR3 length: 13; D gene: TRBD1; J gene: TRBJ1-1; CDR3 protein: CASSHQGVTEAFF; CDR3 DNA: TGTGCCAGCAGCCATCAGGGGGTCACTGAAGCTTTCTTT
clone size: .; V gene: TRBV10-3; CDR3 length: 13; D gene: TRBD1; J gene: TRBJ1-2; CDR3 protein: CAISSDRGGGYTF; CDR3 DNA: TGTGCCATCAGTTCGGACAGGGGAGGCGGCTACACCTTC
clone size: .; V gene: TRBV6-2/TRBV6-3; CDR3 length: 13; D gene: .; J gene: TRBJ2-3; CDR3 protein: CASSKVITDTQYF; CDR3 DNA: TGTGCCAGCAGTAAGGTGATCACAGATACGCAGTATTTT
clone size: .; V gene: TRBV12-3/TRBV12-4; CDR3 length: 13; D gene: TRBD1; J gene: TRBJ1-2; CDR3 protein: CASSKDRAYGYTF; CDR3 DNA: TGTGCCAGCAGCAAGGACAGGGCGTATGGCTACACCTTC
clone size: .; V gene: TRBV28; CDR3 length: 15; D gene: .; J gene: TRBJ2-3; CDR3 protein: CASSLSRSSTDTQYF; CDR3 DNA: TGTGCCAGCAGTTTAAGCCGATCTAGCACAGATACGCAGTATTTT
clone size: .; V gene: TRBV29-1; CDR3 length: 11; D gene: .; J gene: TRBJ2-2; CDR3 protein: CSATGTGELFF; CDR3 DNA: TGCAGCGCCACAGGCACCGGGGAGCTGTTTTTT
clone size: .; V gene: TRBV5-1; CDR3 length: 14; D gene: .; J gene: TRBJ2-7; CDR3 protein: CASSLEGLDYEQYF; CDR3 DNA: TGCGCCAGCAGCTTGGAAGGGTTAGACTACGAGCAGTACTTC
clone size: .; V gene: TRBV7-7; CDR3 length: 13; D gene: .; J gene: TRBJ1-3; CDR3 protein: CASSRSSGNTIYF; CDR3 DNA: TGTGCTAGCAGCCGGAGCTCTGGAAACACCATATATTTT
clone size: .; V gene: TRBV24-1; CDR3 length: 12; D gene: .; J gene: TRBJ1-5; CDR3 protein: CATSKGDQPQHF; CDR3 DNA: TGTGCCACCAGTAAGGGCGATCAGCCCCAGCATTTT
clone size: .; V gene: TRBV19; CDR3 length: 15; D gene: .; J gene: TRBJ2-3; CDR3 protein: CASSIPSEPTDTQYF; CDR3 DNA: TGTGCCAGTAGTATCCCATCGGAACCAACAGATACGCAGTATTTT
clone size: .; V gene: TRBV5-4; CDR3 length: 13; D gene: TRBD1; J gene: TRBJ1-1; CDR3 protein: CASSLQGVTEAFF; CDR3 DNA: TGTGCCAGCAGCTTACAGGGGGTAACTGAAGCTTTCTTT
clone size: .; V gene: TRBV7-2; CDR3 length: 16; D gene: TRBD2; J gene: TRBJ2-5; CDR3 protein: CASSLELAGVQETQYF; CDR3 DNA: TGTGCCAGCAGCTTAGAACTAGCGGGAGTACAAGAGACCCAGTACTTC
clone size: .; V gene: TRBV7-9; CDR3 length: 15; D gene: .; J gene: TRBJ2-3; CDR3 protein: CASSPEGLVTDTQYF; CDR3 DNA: TGTGCCAGCAGCCCAGAAGGGTTAGTTACAGATACGCAGTATTTT
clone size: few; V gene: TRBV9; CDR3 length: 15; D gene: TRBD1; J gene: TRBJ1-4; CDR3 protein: CASSVAGQGREKLFF; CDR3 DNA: TGTGCCAGCAGCGTAGCGGGACAGGGGCGTGAAAAACTGTTTTTT
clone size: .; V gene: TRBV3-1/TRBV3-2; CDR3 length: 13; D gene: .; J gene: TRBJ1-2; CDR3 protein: CASSVEGSYGYTF; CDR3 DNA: TGTGCCAGCAGCGTAGAGGGGTCTTATGGCTACACCTTC
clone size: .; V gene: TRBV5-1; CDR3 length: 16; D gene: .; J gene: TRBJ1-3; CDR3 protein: CASSLNGAGAGNTIYF; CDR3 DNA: TGCGCCAGCAGCTTGAACGGTGCAGGGGCTGGAAACACCATATATTTT
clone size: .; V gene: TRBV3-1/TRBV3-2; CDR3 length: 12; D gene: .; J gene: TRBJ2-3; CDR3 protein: CASSQSEDTQYF; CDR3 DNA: TGTGCCAGCAGCCAATCTGAAGATACGCAGTATTTT
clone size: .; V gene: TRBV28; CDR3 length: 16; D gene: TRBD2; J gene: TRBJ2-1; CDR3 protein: CASSFYAGGPTIEQFF; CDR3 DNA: TGTGCCAGCAGTTTTTACGCGGGAGGGCCGACAATTGAGCAGTTCTTC
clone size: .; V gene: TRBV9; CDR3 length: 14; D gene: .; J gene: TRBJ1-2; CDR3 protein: CASSVASQDYGYTF; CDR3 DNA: TGTGCCAGCAGCGTAGCTTCTCAGGACTATGGCTACACCTTC
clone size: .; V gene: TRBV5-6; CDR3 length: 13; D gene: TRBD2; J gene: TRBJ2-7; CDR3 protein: CASSPGTSWEQYF; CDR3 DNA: TGTGCCAGCAGCCCGGGGACTAGTTGGGAGCAGTACTTC
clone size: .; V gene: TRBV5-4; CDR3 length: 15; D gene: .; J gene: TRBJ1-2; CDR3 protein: CASSLGVQGMYGYTF; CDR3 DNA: TGTGCCAGCAGCTTGGGAGTGCAGGGGATGTATGGCTACACCTTC
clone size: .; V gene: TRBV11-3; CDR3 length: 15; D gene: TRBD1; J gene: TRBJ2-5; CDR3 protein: CASSLGTGGQETQYF; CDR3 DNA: TGTGCCAGCAGCTTGGGGACAGGGGGGCAAGAGACCCAGTACTTC